A single sample is the source of the 7 T cell receptor beta chains below, sequenced in a study of OX40 agonist ivuxolimab in advanced cancers. The library was made by the immunoSEQ multiplex PCR assay. Sourced from immuneACCESS, this table was stored by TCRdb with only in-frame sequences that have V and J called. A share of the clones is absent; for the studies checked, an unresolved V gene accounts for under half, and the remainder has no known explanation. This sample holds around 77,000 clones; 75% to 90% were observed only once. Of the sample, roughly 1% falls within the top ten clones. The sample was CD4+ or CD8+ T cells sorted from blood, taken in a trial of the OX40 agonist ivuxolimab. Receptor source: an adult with an advanced solid tumor such as melanoma, head and neck, liver or kidney cancer.

This clone was found once. The CDR3 loop is CASSLGTGVHGYTF. CDR3 DNA: TGTGCCAGCAGCTTAGGGACAGGGGTTCATGGCTACACCTTC. The chain joins TRBV7-9 to TRBJ1-2; 9 bases are shared with TRBD1. The V and J ends lost 1 base and 6 bases, in that order; junction bases with no gene match: 3. Germline CDR1 reads SEHNR; CDR2 reads FQNEAQ (reference sequence). The CDR3 consists of 14 residues.

The J gene is TRBJ1-5, the V gene TRBV6-6; D is possibly TRBD1 (5 bases). Per the germline V gene, CDR1 is MNHNY and CDR2 is SVGAGI (reference sequence). CDR3 size: 14 residues. V gave up 6 bases and J gave up 5 bases, with 14 bases separating them. For the CDR3, the DNA is TGTGCCAGCAGCCCCGGGGGTACGGATCAGCCCCAGCATTTT. Protein product: CASSPGGTDQPQHF.

V and J are TRBV15 and TRBJ2-7; 8 bases line up with TRBD2. Unmatched junction bases numbered 8, after V lost 0 bases and J lost 4 bases. This CDR3 spans 16 amino acids. The germline V gene has CDR1 LNHNV and CDR2 YYDKDF (reference sequence). The CDR3 DNA follows: TGTGCCACCAGCAGAGATTTCGGACTAGCAAATTACGAGCAGTACTTC. Its translation is CATSRDFGLANYEQYF.

The chain uses TRBV6-6 and TRBJ1-5; D uncertain. Looked up from germline, CDR1 is MNHNY and CDR2 is SVGAGI (reference sequence). V gave up 6 bases and J gave up 0 bases, with 15 bases separating them. The CDR3 sequence is 16 residues long. The CDR3 sequence is CASSPNVDGSNQPQHF. The DNA for the CDR3 is TGTGCCAGCAGCCCGAACGTGGACGGTAGCAATCAGCCCCAGCATTTT.

The chain links TRBV6-6 to TRBJ1-4, with 11 positions matching TRBD1. In germline, CDR1 is MNHNY, CDR2 SVGAGI (reference sequence). J gave up 6 bases and V 6 bases, and 3 bases lay outside the gene matches. This CDR3 spans 14 amino acids. The CDR3 sequence is CASSRTGGDEKLFF. Here the CDR3 DNA reads TGTGCCAGCAGCAGGACAGGGGGCGATGAAAAACTGTTTTTT.

The chain employs TRBV12-5 and TRBJ2-5; 7 positions match TRBD1. Germline CDR1 reads LGHNT; CDR2 reads FRNRAP. Trimming at V came to 2 bases and at J to 13 bases, leaving 4 bases not matched to a gene. The CDR3 totals 11 residues. CDR3 nucleotides: TGTGCTAGTGGTTTGATCCGGGACAGGTACTTC. Amino acids: CASGLIRDRYF.

This chain connects TRBV6-1 to TRBJ2-7; D not certain. Germline CDR1 and CDR2: MNHNS and SASEGT. The CDR3 is 14 residues long. The V and J ends lost 1 base and 1 base respectively, with 8 bases between them. CDR3 sequence (DNA): TGTGCCAGCAGTGAAGAGCCCAGATCCTACGAGCAGTACTTC. Protein: CASSEEPRSYEQYF.